This T cell receptor (beta chain) was identified during a study of T cells in localized non-small cell lung cancer. Measured with immunoSEQ multiplex PCR; TCRdb has only the in-frame clones, and not every one. This table has around 30,000 clones, 70% to 90% appearing once. This CDR3 comprises 18 residues. Germline CDR1 is SGHTA and CDR2 is FQGNSA. Trimming pared 2 bases from V and 1 base from J, leaving 20 bases between. The study, taken as a whole, reports: Uninvolved adjacent lung had the highest recorded T cell clonality, with tumor below it.

This clone is a singleton in its sample. Its specificity is unknown. The V gene is TRBV7-2, the J gene TRBJ2-5; TRBD2 is a possible D gene (7 bases). Sequenced material: peripheral blood, taken before any cancer treatment. The source is a female donor at least 60 years old with stage III squamous cell lung carcinoma. CDR3 amino acids: CASSLLGGRGHPQETQYF. CDR3 bases: TGTGCCAGCAGCTTACTGGGGGGGCGGGGGCACCCCCAAGAGACCCAGTACTTC.